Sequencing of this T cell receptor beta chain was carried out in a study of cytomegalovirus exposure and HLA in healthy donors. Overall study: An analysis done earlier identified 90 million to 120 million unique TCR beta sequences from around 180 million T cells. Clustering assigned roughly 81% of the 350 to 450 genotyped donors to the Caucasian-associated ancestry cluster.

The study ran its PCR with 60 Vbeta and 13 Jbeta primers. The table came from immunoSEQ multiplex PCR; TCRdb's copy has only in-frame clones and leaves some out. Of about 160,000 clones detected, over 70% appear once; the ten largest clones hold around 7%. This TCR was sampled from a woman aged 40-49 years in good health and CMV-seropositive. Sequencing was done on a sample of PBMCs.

The chain's CDR3 is CASSFNQDLNTEAFF. In DNA form, the CDR3 reads TGTGCCAGCAGTTTTAATCAGGACTTGAACACTGAAGCTTTCTTT. The chain couples TRBV27 to TRBJ1-1, with D unresolved. V was shortened by 3 bases and J by 0 bases, with 11 bases between the two germline ends. Germline assignment: CDR1 MNHEY and CDR2 SMNVEV (reference sequence). This CDR3 comprises 15 residues.